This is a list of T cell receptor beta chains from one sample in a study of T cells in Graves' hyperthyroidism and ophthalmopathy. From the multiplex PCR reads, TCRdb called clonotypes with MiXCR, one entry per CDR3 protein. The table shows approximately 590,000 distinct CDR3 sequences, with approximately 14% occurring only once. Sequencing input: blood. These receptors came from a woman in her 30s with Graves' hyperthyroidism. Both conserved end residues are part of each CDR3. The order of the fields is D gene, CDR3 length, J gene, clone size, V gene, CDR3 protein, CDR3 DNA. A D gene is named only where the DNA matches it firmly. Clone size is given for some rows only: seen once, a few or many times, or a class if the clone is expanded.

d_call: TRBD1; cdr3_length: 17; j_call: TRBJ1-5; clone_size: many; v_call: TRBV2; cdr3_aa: CASSEALRTGWDQPQHF; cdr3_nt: TGTGCCAGCAGTGAAGCGCTCAGGACAGGGTGGGATCAGCCCCAGCATTTT
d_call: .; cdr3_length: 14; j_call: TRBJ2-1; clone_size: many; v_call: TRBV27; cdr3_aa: CASSHPSSYNEQFF; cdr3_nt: TGTGCCAGCAGTCACCCGAGCTCCTACAATGAGCAGTTCTTC
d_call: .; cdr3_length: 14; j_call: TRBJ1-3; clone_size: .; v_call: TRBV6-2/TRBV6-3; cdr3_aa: CASSTHSSGNTIYF; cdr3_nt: TGTGCCAGCAGTACACATAGCTCTGGAAACACCATATATTTT
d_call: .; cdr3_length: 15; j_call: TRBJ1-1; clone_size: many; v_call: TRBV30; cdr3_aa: CAWSVRVGVNTEAFF; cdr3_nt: TGTGCCTGGAGTGTCAGGGTTGGGGTGAACACTGAAGCTTTCTTT
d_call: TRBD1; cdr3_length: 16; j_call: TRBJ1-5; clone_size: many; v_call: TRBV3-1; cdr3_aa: CASSPTGGSGNQPQHF; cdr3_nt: TGTGCCAGCAGCCCGACAGGGGGCTCGGGCAATCAGCCCCAGCATTTT
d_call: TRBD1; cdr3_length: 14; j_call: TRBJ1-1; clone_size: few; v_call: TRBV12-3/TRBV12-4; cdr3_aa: CASSFGQDWTEAFF; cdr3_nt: TGTGCCAGCAGTTTCGGACAGGATTGGACTGAAGCTTTCTTT
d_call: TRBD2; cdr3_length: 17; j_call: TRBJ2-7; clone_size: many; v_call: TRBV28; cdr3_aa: CASSLSQAGGRPYEQYF; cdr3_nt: TGTGCCAGCAGTTTATCCCAAGCGGGAGGGCGTCCCTACGAGCAGTACTTC
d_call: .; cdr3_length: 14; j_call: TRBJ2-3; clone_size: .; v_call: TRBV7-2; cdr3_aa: CASSLEGGLYTQYF; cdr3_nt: TGTGCCAGCAGCTTAGAGGGGGGCCTTTATACGCAGTATTTT
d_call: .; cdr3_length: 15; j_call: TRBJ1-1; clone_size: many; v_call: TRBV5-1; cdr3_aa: CASSPRRAMNTEAFF; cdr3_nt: TGCGCCAGCAGCCCGCGGAGGGCCATGAACACTGAAGCTTTCTTT
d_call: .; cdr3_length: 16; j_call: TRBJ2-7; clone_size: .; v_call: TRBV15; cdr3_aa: CATSRDVASASYEQYF; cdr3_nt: TGTGCCACCAGCAGAGATGTGGCTAGCGCGTCCTACGAGCAGTACTTC
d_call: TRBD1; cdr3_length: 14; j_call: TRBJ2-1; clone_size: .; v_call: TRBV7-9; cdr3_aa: CASSLDGQGGEQFF; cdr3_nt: TGTGCCAGCAGCTTAGATGGACAGGGGGGGGAGCAGTTCTTC
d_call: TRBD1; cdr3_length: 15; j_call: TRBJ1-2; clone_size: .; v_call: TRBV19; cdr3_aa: CASSIIGTDYYGYTF; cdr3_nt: TGTGCCAGTAGTATAATCGGGACAGACTACTATGGCTACACCTTC
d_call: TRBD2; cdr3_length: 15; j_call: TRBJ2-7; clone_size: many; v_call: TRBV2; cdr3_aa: CASSFKREWAYEQYF; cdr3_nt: TGTGCCAGCAGTTTCAAGCGGGAGTGGGCCTACGAGCAGTACTTC
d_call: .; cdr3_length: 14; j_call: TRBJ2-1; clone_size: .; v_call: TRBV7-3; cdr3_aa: CASSLRSGYNEQFF; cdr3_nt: TGTGCCAGCAGCCTACGATCCGGTTATAATGAGCAGTTCTTC
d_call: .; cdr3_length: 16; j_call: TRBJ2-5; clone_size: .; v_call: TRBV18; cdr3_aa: CASSPATANMLETQYF; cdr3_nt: TGTGCCAGCTCACCTGCGACAGCTAATATGCTAGAGACCCAGTACTTC
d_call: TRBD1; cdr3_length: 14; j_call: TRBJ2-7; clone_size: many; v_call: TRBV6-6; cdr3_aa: CASSYSTGGNEQYF; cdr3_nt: TGTGCCAGCAGTTACTCGACAGGGGGCAACGAGCAGTACTTC
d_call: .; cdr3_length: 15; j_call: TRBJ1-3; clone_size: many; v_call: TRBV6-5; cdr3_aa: CASSYRGRAENTIYF; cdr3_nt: TGTGCCAGCAGTTACCGCGGCAGGGCTGAAAACACCATATATTTT
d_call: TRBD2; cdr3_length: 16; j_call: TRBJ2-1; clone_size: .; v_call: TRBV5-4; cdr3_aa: CASSLAASGGLNEQFF; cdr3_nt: TGTGCCAGCAGCTTGGCCGCCAGCGGGGGCCTCAATGAGCAGTTCTTC
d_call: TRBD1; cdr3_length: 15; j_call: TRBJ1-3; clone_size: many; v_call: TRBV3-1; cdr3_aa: CASSPNRGPGNTIYF; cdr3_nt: TGTGCCAGCAGCCCCAACAGGGGACCTGGAAACACCATATATTTT
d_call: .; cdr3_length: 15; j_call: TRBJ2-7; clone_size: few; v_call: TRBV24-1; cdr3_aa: CATSGDRTPGITQYF; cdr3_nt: TGTGCCACCAGTGGAGACAGGACCCCCGGTATTACGCAGTACTTC
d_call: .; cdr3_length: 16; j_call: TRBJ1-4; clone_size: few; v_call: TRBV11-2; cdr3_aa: CASSHIPGATNEKLFF; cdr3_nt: TGTGCCAGCAGCCACATCCCCGGGGCAACTAATGAAAAACTGTTTTTT
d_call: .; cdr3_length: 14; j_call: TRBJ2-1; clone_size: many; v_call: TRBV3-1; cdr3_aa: CASSQPGPYNEQFF; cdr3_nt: TGTGCCAGCAGCCAACCGGGACCCTACAATGAGCAGTTCTTC
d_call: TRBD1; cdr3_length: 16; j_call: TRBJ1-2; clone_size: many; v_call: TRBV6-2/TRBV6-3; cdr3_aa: CASSHQGVRLNYGYTF; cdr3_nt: TGTGCCAGCAGCCACCAGGGGGTCCGACTGAACTATGGCTACACCTTC
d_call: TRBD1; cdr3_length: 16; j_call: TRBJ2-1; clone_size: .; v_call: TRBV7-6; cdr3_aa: CASSGWTGSSYNEQFF; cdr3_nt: TGTGCCAGCAGCGGATGGACAGGGAGCTCCTACAATGAGCAGTTCTTC
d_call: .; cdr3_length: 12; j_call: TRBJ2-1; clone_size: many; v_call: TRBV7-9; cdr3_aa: CASSLIANEQFF; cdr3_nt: TGTGCCAGCAGCTTGATTGCCAATGAGCAGTTCTTC
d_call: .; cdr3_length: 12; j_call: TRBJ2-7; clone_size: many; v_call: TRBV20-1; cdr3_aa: CSARDELYEQYF; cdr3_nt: TGCAGTGCTAGAGATGAGTTATACGAGCAGTACTTC